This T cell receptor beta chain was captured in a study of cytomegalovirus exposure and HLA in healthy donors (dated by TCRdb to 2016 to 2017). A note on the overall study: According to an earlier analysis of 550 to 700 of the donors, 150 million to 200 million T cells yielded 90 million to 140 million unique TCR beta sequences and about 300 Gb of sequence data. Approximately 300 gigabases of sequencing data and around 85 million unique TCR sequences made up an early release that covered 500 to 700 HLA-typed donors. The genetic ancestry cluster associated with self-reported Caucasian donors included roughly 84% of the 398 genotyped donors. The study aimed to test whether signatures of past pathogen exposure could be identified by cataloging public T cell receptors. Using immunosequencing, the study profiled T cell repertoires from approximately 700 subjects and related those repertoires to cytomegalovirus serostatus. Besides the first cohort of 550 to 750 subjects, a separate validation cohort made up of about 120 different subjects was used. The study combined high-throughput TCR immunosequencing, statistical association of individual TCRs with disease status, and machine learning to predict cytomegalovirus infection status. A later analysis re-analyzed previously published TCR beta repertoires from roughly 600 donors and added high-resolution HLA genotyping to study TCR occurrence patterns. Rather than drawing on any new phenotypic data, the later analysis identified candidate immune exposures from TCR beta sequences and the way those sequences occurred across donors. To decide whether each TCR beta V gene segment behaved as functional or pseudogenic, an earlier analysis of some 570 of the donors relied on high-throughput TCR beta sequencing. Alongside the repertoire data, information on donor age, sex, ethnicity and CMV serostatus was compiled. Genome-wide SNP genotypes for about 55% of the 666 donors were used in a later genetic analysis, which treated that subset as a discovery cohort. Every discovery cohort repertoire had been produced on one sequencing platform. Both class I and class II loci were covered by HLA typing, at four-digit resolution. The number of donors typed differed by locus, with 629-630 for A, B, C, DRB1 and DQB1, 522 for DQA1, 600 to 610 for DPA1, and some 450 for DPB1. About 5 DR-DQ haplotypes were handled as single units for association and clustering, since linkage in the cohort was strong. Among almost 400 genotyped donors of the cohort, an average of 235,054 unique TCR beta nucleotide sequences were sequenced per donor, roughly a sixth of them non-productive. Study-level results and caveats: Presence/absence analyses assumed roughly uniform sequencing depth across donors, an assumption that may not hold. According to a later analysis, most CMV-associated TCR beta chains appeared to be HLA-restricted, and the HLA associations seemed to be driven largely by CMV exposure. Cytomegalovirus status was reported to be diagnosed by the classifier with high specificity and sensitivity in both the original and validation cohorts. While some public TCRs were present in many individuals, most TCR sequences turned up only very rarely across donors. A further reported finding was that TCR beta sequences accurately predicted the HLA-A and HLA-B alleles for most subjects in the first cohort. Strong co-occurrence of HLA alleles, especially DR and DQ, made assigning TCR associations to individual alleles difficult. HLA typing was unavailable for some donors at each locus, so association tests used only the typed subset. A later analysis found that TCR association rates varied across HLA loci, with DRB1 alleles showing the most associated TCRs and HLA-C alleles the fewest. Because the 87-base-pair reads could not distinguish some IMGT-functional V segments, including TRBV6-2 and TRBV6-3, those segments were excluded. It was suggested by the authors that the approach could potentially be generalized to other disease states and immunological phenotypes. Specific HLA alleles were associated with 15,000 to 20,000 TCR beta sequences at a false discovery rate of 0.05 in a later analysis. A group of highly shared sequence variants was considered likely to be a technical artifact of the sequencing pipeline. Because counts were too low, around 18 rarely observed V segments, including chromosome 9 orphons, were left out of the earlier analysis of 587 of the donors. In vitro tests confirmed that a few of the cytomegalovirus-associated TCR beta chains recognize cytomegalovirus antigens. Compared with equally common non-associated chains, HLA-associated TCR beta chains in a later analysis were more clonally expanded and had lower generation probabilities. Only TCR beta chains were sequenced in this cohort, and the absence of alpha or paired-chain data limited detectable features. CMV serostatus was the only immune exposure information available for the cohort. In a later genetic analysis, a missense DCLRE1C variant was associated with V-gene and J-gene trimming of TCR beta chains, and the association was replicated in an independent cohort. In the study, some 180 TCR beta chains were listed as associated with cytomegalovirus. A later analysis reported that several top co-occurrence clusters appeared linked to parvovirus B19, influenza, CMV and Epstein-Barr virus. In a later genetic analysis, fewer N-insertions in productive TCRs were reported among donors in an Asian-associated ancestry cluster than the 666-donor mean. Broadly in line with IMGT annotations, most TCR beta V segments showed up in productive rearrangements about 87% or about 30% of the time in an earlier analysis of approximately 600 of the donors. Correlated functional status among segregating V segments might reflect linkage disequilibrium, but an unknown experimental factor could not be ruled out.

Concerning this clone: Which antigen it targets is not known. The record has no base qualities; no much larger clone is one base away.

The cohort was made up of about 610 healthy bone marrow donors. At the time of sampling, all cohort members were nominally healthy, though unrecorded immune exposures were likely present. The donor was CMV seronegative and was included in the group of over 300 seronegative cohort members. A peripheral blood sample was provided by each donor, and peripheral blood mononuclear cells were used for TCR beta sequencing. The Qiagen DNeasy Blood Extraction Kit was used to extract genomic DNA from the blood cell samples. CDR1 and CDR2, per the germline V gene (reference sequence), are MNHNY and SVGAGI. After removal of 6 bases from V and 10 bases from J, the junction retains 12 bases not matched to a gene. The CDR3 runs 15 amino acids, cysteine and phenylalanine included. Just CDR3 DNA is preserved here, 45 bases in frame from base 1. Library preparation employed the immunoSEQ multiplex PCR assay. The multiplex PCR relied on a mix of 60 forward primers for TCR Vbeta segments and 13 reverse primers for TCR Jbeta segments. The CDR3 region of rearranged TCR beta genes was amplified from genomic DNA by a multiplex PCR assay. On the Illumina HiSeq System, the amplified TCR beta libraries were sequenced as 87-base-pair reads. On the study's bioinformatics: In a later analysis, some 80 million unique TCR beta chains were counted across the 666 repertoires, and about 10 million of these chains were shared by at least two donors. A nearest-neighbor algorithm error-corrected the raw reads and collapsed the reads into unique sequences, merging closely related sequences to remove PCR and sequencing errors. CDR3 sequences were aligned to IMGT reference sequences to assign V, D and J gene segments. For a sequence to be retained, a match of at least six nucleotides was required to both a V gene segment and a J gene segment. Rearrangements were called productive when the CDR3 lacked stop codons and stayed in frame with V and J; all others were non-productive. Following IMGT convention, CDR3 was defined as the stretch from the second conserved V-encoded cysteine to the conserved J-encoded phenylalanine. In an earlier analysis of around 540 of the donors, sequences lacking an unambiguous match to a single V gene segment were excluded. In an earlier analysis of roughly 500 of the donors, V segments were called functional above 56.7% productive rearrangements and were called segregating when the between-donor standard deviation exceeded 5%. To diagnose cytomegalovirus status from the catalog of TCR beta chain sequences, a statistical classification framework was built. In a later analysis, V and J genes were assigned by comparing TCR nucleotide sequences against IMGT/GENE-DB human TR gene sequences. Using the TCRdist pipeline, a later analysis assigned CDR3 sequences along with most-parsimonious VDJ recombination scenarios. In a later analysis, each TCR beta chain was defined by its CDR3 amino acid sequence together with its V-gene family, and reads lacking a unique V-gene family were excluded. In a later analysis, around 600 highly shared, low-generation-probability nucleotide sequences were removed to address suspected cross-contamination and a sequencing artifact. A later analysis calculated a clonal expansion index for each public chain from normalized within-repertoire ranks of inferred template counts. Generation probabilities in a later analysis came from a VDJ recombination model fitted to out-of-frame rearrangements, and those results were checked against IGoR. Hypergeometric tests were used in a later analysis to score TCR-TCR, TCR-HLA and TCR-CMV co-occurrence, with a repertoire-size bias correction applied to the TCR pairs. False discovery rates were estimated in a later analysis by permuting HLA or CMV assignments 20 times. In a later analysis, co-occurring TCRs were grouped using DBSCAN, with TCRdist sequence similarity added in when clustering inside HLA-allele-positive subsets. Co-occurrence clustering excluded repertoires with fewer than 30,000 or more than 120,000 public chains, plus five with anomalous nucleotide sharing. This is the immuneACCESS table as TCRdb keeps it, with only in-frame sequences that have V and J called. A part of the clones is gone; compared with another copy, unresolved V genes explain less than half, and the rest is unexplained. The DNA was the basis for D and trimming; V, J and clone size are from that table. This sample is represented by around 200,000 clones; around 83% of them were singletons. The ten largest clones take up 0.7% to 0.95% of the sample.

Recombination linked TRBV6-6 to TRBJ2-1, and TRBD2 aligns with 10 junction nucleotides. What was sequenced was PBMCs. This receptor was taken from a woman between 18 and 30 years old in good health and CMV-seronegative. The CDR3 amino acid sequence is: CASSRSGGATVEQFF. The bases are TGTGCCAGCAGCCGAAGCGGGGGGGCTACGGTCGAGCAGTTCTTC.